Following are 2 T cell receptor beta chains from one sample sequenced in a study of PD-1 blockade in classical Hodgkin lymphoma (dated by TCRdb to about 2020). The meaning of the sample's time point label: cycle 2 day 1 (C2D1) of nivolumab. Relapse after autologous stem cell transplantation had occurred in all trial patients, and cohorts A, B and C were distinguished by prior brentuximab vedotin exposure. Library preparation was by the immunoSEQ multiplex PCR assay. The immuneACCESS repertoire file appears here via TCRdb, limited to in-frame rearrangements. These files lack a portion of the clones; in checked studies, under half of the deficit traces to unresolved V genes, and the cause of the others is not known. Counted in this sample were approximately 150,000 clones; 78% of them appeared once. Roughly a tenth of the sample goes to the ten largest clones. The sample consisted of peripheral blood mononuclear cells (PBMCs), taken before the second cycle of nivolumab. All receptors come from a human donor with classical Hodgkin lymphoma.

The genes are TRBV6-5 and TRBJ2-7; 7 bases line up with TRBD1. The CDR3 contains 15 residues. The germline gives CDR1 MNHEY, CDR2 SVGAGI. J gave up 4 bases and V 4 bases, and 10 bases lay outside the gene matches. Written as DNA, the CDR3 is TGTGCCAGCAGTTTCCGGGACAGTAGATTATACGAGCAGTACTTC. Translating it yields CASSFRDSRLYEQYF.

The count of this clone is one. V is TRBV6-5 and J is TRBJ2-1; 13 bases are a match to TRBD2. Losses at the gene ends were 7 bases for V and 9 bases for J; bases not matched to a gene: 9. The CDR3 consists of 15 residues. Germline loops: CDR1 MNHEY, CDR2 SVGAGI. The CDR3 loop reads CASTRELAGGVEQFF. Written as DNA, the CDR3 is TGTGCCAGCACCAGGGAACTAGCGGGGGGGGTTGAGCAGTTCTTC.